One TCR beta chain is described in this entry. The germline V gene encodes CDR1 SGHVS and CDR2 FNYEAQ. With 6 bases clipped from V and 1 base from J, the junction kept 6 bases outside the gene matches. CDR3 size: 16 residues. The data belong to a study of blood T cell repertoires in COVID-19. Study-wide context: Material from acute and convalescent COVID-19 was sourced from the United States, Italy and Spain.

TCRdb's copy holds only in-frame clones and misses some; the assay was immunoSEQ multiplex PCR. Of about 63,000 clones listed, approximately 79% are singletons. Sequencing input: peripheral blood. The source of this sequence is a human donor in a cohort sampled during active COVID-19. The chain carries TRBV7-6 and TRBJ2-2; 9 positions match TRBD1. The CDR3 reads CASRDRDRENTGELFF. The CDR3 DNA is TGTGCCAGCAGGGACCGGGACAGGGAGAACACCGGGGAGCTGTTTTTT.